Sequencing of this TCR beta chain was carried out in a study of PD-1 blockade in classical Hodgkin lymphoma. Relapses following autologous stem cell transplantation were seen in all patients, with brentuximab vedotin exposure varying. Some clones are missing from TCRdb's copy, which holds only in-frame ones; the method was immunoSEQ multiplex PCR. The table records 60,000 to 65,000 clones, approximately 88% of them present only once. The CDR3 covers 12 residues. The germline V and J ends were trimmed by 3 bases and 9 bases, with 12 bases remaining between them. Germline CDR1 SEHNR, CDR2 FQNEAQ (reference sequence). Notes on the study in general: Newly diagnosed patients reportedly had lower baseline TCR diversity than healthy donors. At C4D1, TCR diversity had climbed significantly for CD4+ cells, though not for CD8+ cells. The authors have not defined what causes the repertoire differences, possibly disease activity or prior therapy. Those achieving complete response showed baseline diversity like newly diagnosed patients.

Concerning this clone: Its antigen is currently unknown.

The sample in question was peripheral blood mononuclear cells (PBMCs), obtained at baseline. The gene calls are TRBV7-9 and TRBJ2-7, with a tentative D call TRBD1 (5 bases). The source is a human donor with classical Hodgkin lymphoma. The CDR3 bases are TGTGCCAGCAGCTTCGAAACAGGCCGGCAGTACTTC. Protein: CASSFETGRQYF.